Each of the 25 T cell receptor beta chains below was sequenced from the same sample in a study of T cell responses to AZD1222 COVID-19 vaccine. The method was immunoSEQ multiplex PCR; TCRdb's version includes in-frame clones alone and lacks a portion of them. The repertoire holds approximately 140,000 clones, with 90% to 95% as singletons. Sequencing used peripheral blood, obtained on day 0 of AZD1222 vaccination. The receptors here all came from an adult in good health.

CDR3 region: CASSRNGYGYTF. The DNA of the CDR3 is TGTGCCAGCAGCCGTAATGGCTATGGCTACACCTTC. The chain recombines TRBV14 with TRBJ1-2; D uncertain. The germline gives CDR1 SGHDN, CDR2 FVKESK. This CDR3 spans 12 amino acids. The V end was cut by 4 bases, the J end by 4 bases, with 7 bases between.

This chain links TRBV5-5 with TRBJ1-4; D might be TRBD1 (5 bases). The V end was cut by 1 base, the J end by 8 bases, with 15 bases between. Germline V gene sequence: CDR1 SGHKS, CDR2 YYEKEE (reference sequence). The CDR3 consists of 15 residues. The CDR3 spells CASSLHQGDGEKLFF. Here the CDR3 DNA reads TGTGCCAGCAGCTTGCATCAGGGCGACGGGGAAAAACTGTTTTTT.

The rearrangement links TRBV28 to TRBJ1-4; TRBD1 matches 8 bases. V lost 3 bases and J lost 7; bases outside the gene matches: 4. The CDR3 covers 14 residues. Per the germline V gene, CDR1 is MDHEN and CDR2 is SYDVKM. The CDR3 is CASSFSGGGEKLFF. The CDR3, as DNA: TGTGCCAGCAGTTTCTCAGGGGGCGGTGAAAAACTGTTTTTT.

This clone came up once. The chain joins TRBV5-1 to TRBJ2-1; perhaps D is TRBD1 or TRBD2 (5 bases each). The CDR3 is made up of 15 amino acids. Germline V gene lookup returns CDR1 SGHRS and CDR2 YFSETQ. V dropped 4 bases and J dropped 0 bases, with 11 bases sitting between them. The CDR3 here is CASSPSGTSYNEQFF. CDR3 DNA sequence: TGCGCCAGCAGCCCGTCAGGGACCTCCTACAATGAGCAGTTCTTC.

For the CDR3, the DNA is TGTGCCAGCAGCTTAGGGTACAGGGAACATCAGCCCCAGCATTTT. It translates to CASSLGYREHQPQHF. The chain has TRBV7-9 and TRBJ1-5; tentatively, D is TRBD1 (6 bases). The germline CDR1 and CDR2 sequences are SEHNR and FQNEAQ (reference sequence). The CDR3 is 15 residues long. Between the trimmed V and J ends, which lost 1 base and 5 bases, there was a span of 12 bases.

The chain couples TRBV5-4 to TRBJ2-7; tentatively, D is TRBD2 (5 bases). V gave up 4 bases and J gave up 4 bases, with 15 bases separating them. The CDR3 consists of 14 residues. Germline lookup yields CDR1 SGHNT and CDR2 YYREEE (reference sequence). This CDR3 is CASSRADLAYEQYF. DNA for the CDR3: TGTGCCAGCAGCCGGGCCGACCTAGCATACGAGCAGTACTTC. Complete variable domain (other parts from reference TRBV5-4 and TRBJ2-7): ETGVTQSPTHLIKTRGQQVTLRCSSQSGHNTVSWYQQALGQGPQFIFQYYREEENGRGNFPPRFSGLQFPNYSSELNVNALELDDSALYLCASSRADLAYEQYFGPGTRLTVT.

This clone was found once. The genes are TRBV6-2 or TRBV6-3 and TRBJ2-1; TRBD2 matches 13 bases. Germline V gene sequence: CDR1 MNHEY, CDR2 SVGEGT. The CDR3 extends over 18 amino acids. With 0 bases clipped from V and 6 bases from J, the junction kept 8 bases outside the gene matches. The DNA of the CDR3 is TGTGCCAGCAGTTACTCCCCCGGACTAGCGGGGGACGGCAATGAGCAGTTCTTC. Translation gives CASSYSPGLAGDGNEQFF.

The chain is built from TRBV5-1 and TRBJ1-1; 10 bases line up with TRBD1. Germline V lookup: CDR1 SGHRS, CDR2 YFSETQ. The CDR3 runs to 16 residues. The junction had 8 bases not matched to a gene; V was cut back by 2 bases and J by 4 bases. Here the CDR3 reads CASSFHGQGGGTEAFF. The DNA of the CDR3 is TGCGCCAGCAGCTTCCACGGACAGGGGGGAGGCACTGAAGCTTTCTTT. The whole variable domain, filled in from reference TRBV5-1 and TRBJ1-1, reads KAGVTQTPRYLIKTRGQQVTLSCSPISGHRSVSWYQQTPGQGLQFLFEYFSETQRNKGNFPGRFSGRQFSNSRSEMNVSTLELGDSALYLCASSFHGQGGGTEAFFGQGTRLTVV.

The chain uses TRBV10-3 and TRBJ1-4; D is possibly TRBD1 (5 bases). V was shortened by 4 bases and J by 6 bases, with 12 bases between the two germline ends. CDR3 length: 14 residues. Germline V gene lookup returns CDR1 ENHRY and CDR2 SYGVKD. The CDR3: CAISGTGGDEKLFF. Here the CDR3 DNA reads TGTGCCATCAGTGGTACAGGTGGCGATGAAAAACTGTTTTTT.

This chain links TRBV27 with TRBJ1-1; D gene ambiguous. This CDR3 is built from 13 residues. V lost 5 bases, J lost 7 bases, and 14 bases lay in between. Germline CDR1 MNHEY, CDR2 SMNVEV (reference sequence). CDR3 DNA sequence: TGTGCCAGCAGTACCCGGGCGCGGAGTGAAGCTTTCTTT. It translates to CASSTRARSEAFF.

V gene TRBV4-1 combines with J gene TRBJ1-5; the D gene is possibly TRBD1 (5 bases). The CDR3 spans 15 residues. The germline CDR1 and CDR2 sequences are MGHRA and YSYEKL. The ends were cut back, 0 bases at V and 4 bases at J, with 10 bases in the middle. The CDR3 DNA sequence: TGCGCCAGCAGCCAAGATGGGGGGGGGAATCAGCCCCAGCATTTT. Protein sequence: CASSQDGGGNQPQHF.

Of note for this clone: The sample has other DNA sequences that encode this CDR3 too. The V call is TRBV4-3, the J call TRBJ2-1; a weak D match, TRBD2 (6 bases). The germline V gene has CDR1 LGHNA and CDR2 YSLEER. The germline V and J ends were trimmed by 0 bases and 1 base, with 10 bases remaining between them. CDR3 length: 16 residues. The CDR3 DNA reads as TGCGCCAGCAGCCAAGAGGGTAGCGGATCCTACAATGAGCAGTTCTTC. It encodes CASSQEGSGSYNEQFF.

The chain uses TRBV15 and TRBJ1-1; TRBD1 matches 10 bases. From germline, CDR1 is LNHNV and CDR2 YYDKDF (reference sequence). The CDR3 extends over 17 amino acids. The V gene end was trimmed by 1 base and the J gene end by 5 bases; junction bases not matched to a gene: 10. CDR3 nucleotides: TGTGCCACCAGCAGAGTTTGGGGACAGGGGTTGGGAACTGAAGCTTTCTTT. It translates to CATSRVWGQGLGTEAFF.

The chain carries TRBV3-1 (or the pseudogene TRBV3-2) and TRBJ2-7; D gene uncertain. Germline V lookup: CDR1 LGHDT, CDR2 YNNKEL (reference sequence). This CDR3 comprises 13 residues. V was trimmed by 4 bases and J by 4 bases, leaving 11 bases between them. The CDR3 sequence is CASSPRALYEQYF. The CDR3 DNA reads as TGTGCCAGCAGCCCCCGGGCCCTATACGAGCAGTACTTC.

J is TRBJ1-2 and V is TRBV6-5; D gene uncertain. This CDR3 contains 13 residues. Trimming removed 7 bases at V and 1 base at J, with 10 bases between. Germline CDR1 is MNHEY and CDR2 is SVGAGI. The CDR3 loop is CASTTSDNYGYTF. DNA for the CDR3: TGTGCCAGCACTACAAGCGATAACTATGGCTACACCTTC.

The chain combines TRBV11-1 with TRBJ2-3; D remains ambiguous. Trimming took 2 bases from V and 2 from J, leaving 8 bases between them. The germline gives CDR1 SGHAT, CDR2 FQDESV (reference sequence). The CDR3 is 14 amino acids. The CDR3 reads CASSLLGSTDTQYF. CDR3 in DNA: TGTGCCAGCAGCTTATTAGGGTCCACAGATACGCAGTATTTT.

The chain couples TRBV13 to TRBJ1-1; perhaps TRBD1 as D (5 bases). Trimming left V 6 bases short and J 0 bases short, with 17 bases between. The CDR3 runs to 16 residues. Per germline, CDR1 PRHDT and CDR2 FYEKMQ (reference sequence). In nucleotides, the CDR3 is TGTGCCAGCAGGGGCTCCCCAGGGTTCGTGAACACTGAAGCTTTCTTT. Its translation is CASRGSPGFVNTEAFF.

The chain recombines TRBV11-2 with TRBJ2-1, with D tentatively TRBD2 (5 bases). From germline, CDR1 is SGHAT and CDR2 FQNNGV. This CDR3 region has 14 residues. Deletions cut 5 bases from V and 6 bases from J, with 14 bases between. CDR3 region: CASSPRTRGNEQFF. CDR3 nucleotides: TGTGCCAGCAGCCCCAGGACCCGGGGCAATGAGCAGTTCTTC. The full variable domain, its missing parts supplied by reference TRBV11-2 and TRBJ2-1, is EAGVAQSPRYKIIEKRQSVAFWCNPISGHATLYWYQQILGQGPKLLIQFQNNGVVDDSQLPKDRFSAERLKGVDSTLKIQPAKLEDSAVYLCASSPRTRGNEQFFGPGTRLTVL.

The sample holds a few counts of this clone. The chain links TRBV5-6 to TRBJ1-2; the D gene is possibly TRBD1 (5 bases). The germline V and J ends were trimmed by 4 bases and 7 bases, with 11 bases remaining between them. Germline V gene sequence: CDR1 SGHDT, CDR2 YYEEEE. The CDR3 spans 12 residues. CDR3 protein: CASSQDNGGYTF. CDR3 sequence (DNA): TGTGCCAGCAGCCAGGACAATGGTGGCTACACCTTC. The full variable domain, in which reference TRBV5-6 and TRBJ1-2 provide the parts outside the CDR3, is DAGVTQSPTHLIKTRGQQVTLRCSPKSGHDTVSWYQQALGQGPQFIFQYYEEEERQRGNFPDRFSGHQFPNYSSELNVNALLLGDSALYLCASSQDNGGYTFGSGTRLTVV.

The CDR3 coding sequence is TGTGCCAGCAGGCTTGGGAACACTGAAGCTTTCTTT. Translated: CASRLGNTEAFF. This chain joins TRBV6-5 and TRBJ1-1; D is unresolved. Germline CDR1 MNHEY, CDR2 SVGAGI. V lost 6 bases, J lost 1 base, and 6 bases lay in between. The CDR3 length is 12 residues.

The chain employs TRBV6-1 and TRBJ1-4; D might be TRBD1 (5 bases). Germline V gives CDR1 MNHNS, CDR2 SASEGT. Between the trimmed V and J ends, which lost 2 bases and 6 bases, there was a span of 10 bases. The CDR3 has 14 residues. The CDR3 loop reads CASSERGSDEKLFF. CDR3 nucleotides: TGTGCCAGCAGTGAACGGGGGTCTGATGAAAAACTGTTTTTT.

The CDR3 here is CASSPKGGSRGNTIYF. In nucleotides, the CDR3 is TGTGCCAGCAGCCCAAAAGGGGGCTCGAGGGGAAACACCATATATTTT. The genes are TRBV28 and TRBJ1-3; 7 nucleotides align to TRBD1. CDR1 MDHEN and CDR2 SYDVKM come from the germline V gene. The CDR3 is 16 residues long. Trimming cost V 6 bases and J 4 bases; bases outside gene matches: 12.

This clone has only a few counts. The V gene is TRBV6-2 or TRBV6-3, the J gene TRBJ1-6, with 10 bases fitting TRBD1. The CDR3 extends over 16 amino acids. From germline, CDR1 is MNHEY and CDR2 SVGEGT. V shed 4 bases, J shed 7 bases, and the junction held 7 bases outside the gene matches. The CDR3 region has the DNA TGTGCCAGCAGTTCGCGGGACAGGGGAGGGAATTCACCCCTCCACTTT. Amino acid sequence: CASSSRDRGGNSPLHF.

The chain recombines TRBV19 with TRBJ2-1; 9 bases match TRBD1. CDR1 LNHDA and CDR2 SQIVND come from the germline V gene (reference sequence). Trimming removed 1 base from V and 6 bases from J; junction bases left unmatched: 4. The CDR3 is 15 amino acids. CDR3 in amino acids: CASSIGADRGNEQFF. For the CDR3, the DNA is TGTGCCAGTAGTATAGGGGCGGACAGGGGCAATGAGCAGTTCTTC. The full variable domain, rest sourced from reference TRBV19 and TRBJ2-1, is DGGITQSPKYLFRKEGQNVTLSCEQNLNHDAMYWYRQDPGQGLRLIYYSQIVNDFQKGDIAEGYSVSREKKESFPLTVTSAQKNPTAFYLCASSIGADRGNEQFFGPGTRLTVL.

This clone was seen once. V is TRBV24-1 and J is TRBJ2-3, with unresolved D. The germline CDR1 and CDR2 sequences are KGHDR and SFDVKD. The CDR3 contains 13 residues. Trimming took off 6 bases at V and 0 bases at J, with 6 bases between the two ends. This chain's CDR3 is CATSQSSTDTQYF. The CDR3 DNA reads TGTGCCACCAGTCAGTCGAGCACAGATACGCAGTATTTT.